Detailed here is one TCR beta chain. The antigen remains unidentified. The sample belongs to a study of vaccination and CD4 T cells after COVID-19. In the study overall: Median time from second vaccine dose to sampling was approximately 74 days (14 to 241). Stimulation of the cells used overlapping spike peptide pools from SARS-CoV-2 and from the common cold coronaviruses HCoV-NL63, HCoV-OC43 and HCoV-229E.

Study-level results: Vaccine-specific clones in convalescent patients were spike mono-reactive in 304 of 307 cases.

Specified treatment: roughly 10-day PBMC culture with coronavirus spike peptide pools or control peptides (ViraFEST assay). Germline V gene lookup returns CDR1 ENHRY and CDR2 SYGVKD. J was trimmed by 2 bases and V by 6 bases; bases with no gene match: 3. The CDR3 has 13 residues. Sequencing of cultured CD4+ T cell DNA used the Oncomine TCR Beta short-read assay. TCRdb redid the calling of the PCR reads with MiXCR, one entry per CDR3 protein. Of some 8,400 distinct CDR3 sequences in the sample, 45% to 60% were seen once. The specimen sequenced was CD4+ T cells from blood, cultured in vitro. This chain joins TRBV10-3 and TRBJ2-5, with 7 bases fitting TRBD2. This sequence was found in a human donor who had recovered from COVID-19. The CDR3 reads CAIRGTTQETQYF. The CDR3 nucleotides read TGTGCCATCAGAGGGACTACTCAAGAGACCCAGTACTTC.